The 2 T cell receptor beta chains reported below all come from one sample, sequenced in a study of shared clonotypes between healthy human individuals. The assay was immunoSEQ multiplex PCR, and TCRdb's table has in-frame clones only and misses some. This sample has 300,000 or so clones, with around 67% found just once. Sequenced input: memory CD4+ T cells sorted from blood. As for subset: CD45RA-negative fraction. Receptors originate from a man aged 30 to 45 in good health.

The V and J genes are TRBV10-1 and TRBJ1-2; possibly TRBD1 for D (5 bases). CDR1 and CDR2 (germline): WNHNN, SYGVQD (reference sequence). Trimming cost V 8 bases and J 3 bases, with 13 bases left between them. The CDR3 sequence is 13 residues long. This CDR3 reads CASSAGYDYGYTF. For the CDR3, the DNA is TGCGCCAGCTCGGCAGGGTACGACTATGGCTACACCTTC.

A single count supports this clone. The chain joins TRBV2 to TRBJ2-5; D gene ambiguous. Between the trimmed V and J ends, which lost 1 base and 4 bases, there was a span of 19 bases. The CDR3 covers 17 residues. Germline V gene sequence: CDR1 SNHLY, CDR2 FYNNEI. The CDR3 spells CASSEGSAPPSRETQYF. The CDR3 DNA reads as TGTGCCAGCAGTGAAGGATCCGCCCCCCCTTCGCGAGAGACCCAGTACTTC.